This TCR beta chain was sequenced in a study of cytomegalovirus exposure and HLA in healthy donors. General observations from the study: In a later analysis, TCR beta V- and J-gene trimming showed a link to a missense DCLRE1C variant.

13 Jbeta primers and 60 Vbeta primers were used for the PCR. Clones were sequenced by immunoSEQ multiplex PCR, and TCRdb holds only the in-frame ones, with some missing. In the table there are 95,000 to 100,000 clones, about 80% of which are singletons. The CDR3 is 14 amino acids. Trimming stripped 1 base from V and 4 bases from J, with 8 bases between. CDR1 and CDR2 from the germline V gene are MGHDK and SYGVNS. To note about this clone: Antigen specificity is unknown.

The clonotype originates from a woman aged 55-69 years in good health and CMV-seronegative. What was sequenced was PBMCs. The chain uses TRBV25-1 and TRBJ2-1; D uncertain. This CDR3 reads CASSELSSYNEQFF. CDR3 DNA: TGTGCCAGCAGTGAATTGTCCAGTTACAATGAGCAGTTCTTC. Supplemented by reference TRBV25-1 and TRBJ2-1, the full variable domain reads EADIYQTPRYLVIGTGKKITLECSQTMGHDKMYWYQQDPGMELHLIHYSYGVNSTEKGDLSSESTVSRIRTEHFPLTLESARPSHTSQYLCASSELSSYNEQFFGPGTRLTVL.